The 23 T cell receptor beta chains below were found in one sample sequenced in a study of beta chain features in type 1 diabetes. Expressed TCRB transcripts got sequenced, as all isolated RNA was reverse transcribed. Method: immunoSEQ multiplex PCR; TCRdb's copy keeps in-frame clones and lacks some. This sample has about 340,000 clones, with around 8% found just once. The sample comprised central memory CD4+ T cells from blood. The origin of the receptors is a woman between 18 and 30 years old in good health.

CDR3 protein: CASSPPGDTQYF. The CDR3 DNA is TGTGCCAGCAGCCCGCCTGGGGATACGCAGTATTTT. This rearrangement joins TRBV7-2 to TRBJ2-3; D is unresolved. The CDR3 sequence is 12 residues long. Trimming shortened V by 5 bases and J by 6 bases, and 9 bases separated the two germline ends. Per the germline V gene, CDR1 is SGHTA and CDR2 is FQGNSA.

Note on this clone: This sample also contains other DNA sequences that code for the same CDR3. The V and J genes are TRBV5-5 and TRBJ2-7; D uncertain. Germline V CDR1 and CDR2: SGHKS, YYEKEE (reference sequence). Between the trimmed V and J ends, which lost 0 bases and 0 bases, there was a span of 7 bases. The CDR3 extends over 14 amino acids. The CDR3 spells CASSLEWGSYEQYF. In DNA form, the CDR3 reads TGTGCCAGCAGCTTGGAGTGGGGCTCCTACGAGCAGTACTTC.

This clone has only a few counts. The chain has TRBV27 and TRBJ1-4; no reliable D call. The CDR3 loop spans 13 amino acids. V lost 9 bases and J 4 bases, leaving 12 bases between the germline ends. Germline V gene data show CDR1 as MNHEY and CDR2 as SMNVEV (reference sequence). The CDR3, as DNA: TGTGCCAGTCGGGTCCACAGTAATGAAAAACTGTTTTTT. This translates into CASRVHSNEKLFF.

This clone was observed a few times. The rearrangement uses TRBV7-2 and TRBJ2-1; D unresolved. CDR3 length equals 17 residues. Germline V lookup: CDR1 SGHTA, CDR2 FQGNSA. Trimming stripped 5 bases from V and 5 bases from J, with 22 bases between. CDR3 in amino acids: CASSPPLVSSHNNEQFF. CDR3 sequence (DNA): TGTGCCAGCAGCCCTCCCCTAGTTTCTAGTCATAACAATGAGCAGTTCTTC.

The sample holds a few counts of this clone. The rearrangement links TRBV5-1 to TRBJ1-1; no firm D call. V lost 2 bases and J 1 base, leaving 18 bases between the germline ends. CDR3 length: 17 amino acids. Germline CDR1 and CDR2: SGHRS and YFSETQ. The CDR3 DNA reads TGCGCCAGCAGCTTATCCGGAACCCGATTCCAGAACACTGAAGCTTTCTTT. Protein: CASSLSGTRFQNTEAFF.

V is TRBV27 and J is TRBJ1-5; no firm D call. The CDR3 covers 15 residues. Germline V gene lookup returns CDR1 MNHEY and CDR2 SMNVEV (reference sequence). Deletions cut 0 bases from V and 9 bases from J, with 15 bases between. The CDR3 DNA sequence: TGTGCCAGCAGTTTATCTGGCTCGGCGGTTGGGCCCCAGCATTTT. Translation gives CASSLSGSAVGPQHF.

This clone was seen a handful of times. This chain links TRBV7-2 with TRBJ1-5; possible D gene TRBD1, 5 bases. CDR1 and CDR2 from the germline V gene are SGHTA and FQGNSA. The CDR3 loop spans 13 amino acids. The V end lost 4 bases, the J end lost 7 bases, and 11 bases lay between the germline ends. CDR3 region: CASSSGVAQPQHF. The DNA of the CDR3 is TGTGCCAGCAGCTCGGGGGTAGCACAGCCCCAGCATTTT.

The chain joins TRBV6-6 to TRBJ2-5; 9 bases match TRBD2. J lost 4 bases, V lost 5 bases, and 2 bases had no gene match. Germline CDR1 MNHNY, CDR2 SVGAGI (reference sequence). This CDR3 is built from 13 residues. CDR3 sequence reads: CASSPLAGETQYF. The CDR3 bases are TGTGCCAGCAGTCCACTAGCGGGAGAGACCCAGTACTTC.

This clone was counted a few times. The chain couples TRBV7-2 to TRBJ1-1, with D hard to call. From germline, CDR1 is SGHTA and CDR2 FQGNSA. CDR3 length: 13 amino acids. With 5 bases removed from V and 1 base from J, the gap between germline ends came to 8 bases. DNA of the CDR3: TGTGCCAGCAGCGAACAGTCGAACACTGAAGCTTTCTTT. It is translated as CASSEQSNTEAFF. Looking up the rest from reference TRBV7-2 and TRBJ1-1 gives the full variable domain: GAGVSQSPSNKVTEKGKDVELRCDPISGHTALYWYRQSLGQGLEFLIYFQGNSAPDKSGLPSDRFSAERTGGSVSTLTIQRTQQEDSAVYLCASSEQSNTEAFFGQGTRLTVV.

The CDR3 DNA is TGTGCCAGCAGCCATCGGGAGTTAGACGAGCAGTACTTC. Translating gives CASSHRELDEQYF. The V call is TRBV4-2, the J call TRBJ2-7; TRBD2 might be the D (6 bases). This CDR3 is built from 13 residues. Trimming cost V 3 bases and J 5 bases, with 11 bases left between them. Germline V gives CDR1 LGHNA, CDR2 YNFKEQ.

Only a few counts were recorded for this clone. This chain uses TRBV28 with TRBJ2-5; 9 bases align to TRBD2. The germline V gene encodes CDR1 MDHEN and CDR2 SYDVKM. The junction had 13 bases not matched to a gene; V was cut back by 6 bases and J by 5 bases. CDR3 length equals 16 residues. CDR3 loop: CASSPPVAGGGETQYF. The CDR3 DNA follows: TGTGCCAGCAGCCCCCCTGTGGCGGGAGGGGGGGAGACCCAGTACTTC.

V is TRBV5-6 and J is TRBJ2-7, with 8 bases matching TRBD2. With V trimmed by 5 bases and J by 4 bases, 11 bases remained unmatched. Germline V gene data show CDR1 as SGHDT and CDR2 as YYEEEE. This CDR3 has 15 amino acids. DNA of the CDR3: TGTGCCAGCAGTTTCATAAGCAGCGGGGGTTACGAGCAGTACTTC. Its translation: CASSFISSGGYEQYF. The complete variable domain, with remaining parts taken from reference TRBV5-6 and TRBJ2-7, reads DAGVTQSPTHLIKTRGQQVTLRCSPKSGHDTVSWYQQALGQGPQFIFQYYEEEERQRGNFPDRFSGHQFPNYSSELNVNALLLGDSALYLCASSFISSGGYEQYFGPGTRLTVT.

This clone was picked up many times. This rearrangement joins TRBV7-3 to TRBJ2-7; D gene uncertain. Trimming stripped 3 bases from V and 6 bases from J, with 15 bases between. Germline values: CDR1 SGHTA, CDR2 FQGTGA. This CDR3 has 14 amino acids. CDR3 nucleotide sequence: TGTGCCAGCAGCTTGGGCGATCCGAACTCCGAGCAGTACTTC. Translating gives CASSLGDPNSEQYF.

This clone was found many times. The rearrangement links TRBV6-6 to TRBJ2-2; no clear D. The V and J ends lost 10 bases and 0 bases respectively, with 12 bases between them. Germline CDR1 is MNHNY and CDR2 is SVGAGI (reference sequence). The CDR3 has 14 residues. The DNA for the CDR3 is TGTGCCACTTATCAACGCTCGAACACCGGGGAGCTGTTTTTT. It is translated as CATYQRSNTGELFF.

The table lists this clone with a few counts. V is TRBV7-9 and J is TRBJ2-1, with D tentatively TRBD2 (5 bases). Germline loops: CDR1 SEHNR, CDR2 FQNEAQ (reference sequence). V gave up 1 base and J gave up 8 bases, with 15 bases separating them. The CDR3 contains 15 residues. CDR3 bases: TGTGCCAGCAGCTTAGGGCTAGCTCTGGCCCATGAGCAGTTCTTC. Protein sequence: CASSLGLALAHEQFF.

This clone was observed a few times. The chain links TRBV9 to TRBJ2-3; D is undetermined. This CDR3 is 14 amino acids long. Germline assignment: CDR1 SGDLS and CDR2 YYNGEE. V was cut by 0 bases and J by 3 bases, with 8 bases left in between. The CDR3: CASSVAVRTDTQYF. CDR3 DNA: TGTGCCAGCAGCGTAGCGGTTCGTACAGATACGCAGTATTTT.

This chain joins TRBV14 and TRBJ1-2, with 8 bases that match TRBD1. The CDR3 is made up of 16 amino acids. Germline CDR1 SGHDN, CDR2 FVKESK. Trimming took 2 bases from V and 2 from J; bases not matched to a gene: 7. The CDR3 DNA follows: TGTGCCAGCAGCCAATTTGCGGGACAGGCCAACTATGGCTACACCTTC. It translates to CASSQFAGQANYGYTF.

The rearrangement joins TRBV6-7 to TRBJ2-1; D is undetermined. TRBV6-7 has ORF status, its function being uncertain. The CDR3 totals 17 residues. Trimming stripped 0 bases from V and 4 bases from J, with 16 bases between. DNA of the CDR3: TGTGCCAGCAGTTACTCGGGTACACTAAAGGTATACAATGAGCAGTTCTTC. Protein sequence: CASSYSGTLKVYNEQFF.

This clone was recorded a few times. The chain has TRBV28 and TRBJ2-7, with 7 bases identical to TRBD2. Germline V CDR1 and CDR2: MDHEN, SYDVKM. This CDR3 spans 15 amino acids. With V trimmed by 2 bases and J by 4 bases, 8 bases remained unmatched. CDR3: CASSLMRGSSYEQYF. DNA for the CDR3: TGTGCCAGCAGTTTAATGCGCGGGAGTTCGTACGAGCAGTACTTC.

The chain joins TRBV29-1 to TRBJ2-3; no clear D. Trimming stripped 3 bases from V and 2 bases from J, with 6 bases between. The CDR3 has 12 residues. The germline V gene encodes CDR1 SQVTM and CDR2 ANQGSEA. The CDR3 spells CSVDLTTDTQYF. Written as DNA, the CDR3 is TGCAGCGTTGACCTTACCACAGATACGCAGTATTTT.

This clone was observed a handful of times. The V and J genes are TRBV6-5 and TRBJ1-5; D gene ambiguous. V lost 2 bases and J lost 4, with 6 bases in between. The germline V gene has CDR1 MNHEY and CDR2 SVGAGI. The CDR3 extends over 13 amino acids. The CDR3 DNA follows: TGTGCCAGCAGTTACCTGCGTAATCAGCCCCAGCATTTT. Translation gives CASSYLRNQPQHF.

The genes are TRBV5-1 and TRBJ2-5, with D perhaps TRBD1 or TRBD2 (5 bases each). Germline CDR1 and CDR2: SGHRS and YFSETQ. The ends were cut back, 2 bases at V and 4 bases at J, with 9 bases in the middle. CDR3 length: 13 residues. CDR3 protein: CASSFEGLETQYF. The CDR3 DNA reads as TGCGCCAGCAGCTTTGAGGGGTTAGAGACCCAGTACTTC.

This clone was recorded at least ten times. This rearrangement joins TRBV7-9 to TRBJ1-3, with unresolved D. Trimming left V 2 bases short and J 4 bases short, with 6 bases between. The CDR3 runs to 13 residues. Germline V gene data show CDR1 as SEHNR and CDR2 as FQNEAQ (reference sequence). CDR3 sequence reads: CASSLTEGNTIYF. The CDR3 DNA follows: TGTGCCAGCAGCTTAACGGAAGGAAACACCATATATTTT. Full variable domain (missing parts from reference TRBV7-9 and TRBJ1-3): DTGVSQNPRHKITKRGQNVTFRCDPISEHNRLYWYRQTLGQGPEFLTYFQNEAQLEKSRLLSDRFSAERPKGSFSTLEIQRTEQGDSAMYLCASSLTEGNTIYFGEGSWLTVV.